These 23 T cell receptor beta chains were sequenced from one sample in a study of T cells in Graves' hyperthyroidism and ophthalmopathy. Using RNA transcripts as the source, TCR beta CDR3 regions were amplified. HTBI primers were the set used in a first-round RT-PCR of the TCR CDR3. MiXCR was run by TCRdb on the multiplex PCR reads, yielding one entry per CDR3 protein. The sample holds 500,000 to 600,000 distinct CDR3 sequences, around 45% seen once. Material: peripheral blood or thyroid tissue (not recorded which). The source is an adult woman with Graves' disease, either hyperthyroidism or ophthalmopathy (not recorded which).

On this clonotype: This may be a read error: a much more frequent sequence differs by one nucleotide. This rearrangement joins TRBV5-1 to TRBJ1-4; perhaps TRBD1 as D (5 bases). Germline assignment: CDR1 SGHRS and CDR2 YFSETQ. The CDR3 is 14 residues long. The CDR3 DNA is TGCGCCAGCAGCTTGGAGGCAGGGTTTGAAGAACTGTTTTTT. Translating gives CASSLEAGFEELFF.

As concerns this clonotype: A read error is possible here, since a much larger clone lies one base away. The chain uses TRBV2 and TRBJ2-1; D unclear. This CDR3 spans 12 amino acids. Germline values: CDR1 SNHLY, CDR2 FYNNEI. The CDR3 is CAGSSGQDEQFF. CDR3 nucleotide sequence: TGTGCCGGCAGTTCTGGCCAGGATGAGCAGTTCTTC.

The chain has TRBV29-1 and TRBJ2-2; no definite D call. CDR3 length equals 11 residues. The germline V gene has CDR1 SQVTM and CDR2 ANQGSEA. V was pared by 6 bases and J by 5 bases, with 7 bases between. Here the CDR3 reads CSVRWTGELFF. In DNA form, the CDR3 reads TGCAGCGTCCGGTGGACCGGGGAGCTGTTTTTT.

The V gene is TRBV28, the J gene TRBJ1-1; maybe TRBD1 (6 bases). The germline CDR1 and CDR2 sequences are MDHEN and SYDVKM. The CDR3 is 15 residues long. Trimming took off 6 bases at V and 1 base at J, with 15 bases between the two ends. The CDR3 protein is CASSDPGHPNTEAFF. The DNA of the CDR3 is TGTGCCAGCAGCGATCCGGGACACCCGAACACTGAAGCTTTCTTT.

The chain has TRBV7-2 and TRBJ2-7, with 9 bases lining up with TRBD2. The germline CDR1 and CDR2 sequences are SGHTA and FQGNSA. This CDR3 comprises 14 residues. The V segment lost 5 bases and the J segment 3 bases; nucleotides outside the gene matches: 5. The CDR3 here is CASSEGLALYEQYF. CDR3 DNA sequence: TGTGCCAGCAGCGAGGGACTAGCTCTCTACGAGCAGTACTTC.

V gene TRBV19 combines with J gene TRBJ1-1; D gene ambiguous. This CDR3 has 14 residues. Trimming took off 6 bases at V and 1 base at J, with 12 bases between the two ends. Per germline, CDR1 LNHDA and CDR2 SQIVND (reference sequence). CDR3 sequence (DNA): TGTGCCAGTAGATCCGCCAGAGGGAACACTGAAGCTTTCTTT. Its protein product is CASRSARGNTEAFF.

V and J are TRBV30 and TRBJ1-1; D is perhaps TRBD1 (6 bases). CDR3 length equals 15 residues. V lost 3 bases, J lost 1 base, and 15 bases lay in between. The germline V gene encodes CDR1 GTSNPN and CDR2 SVGIG (reference sequence). CDR3 sequence reads: CAWSLRGARNTEAFF. The CDR3 DNA sequence: TGTGCCTGGAGCCTACGGGGGGCTCGGAACACTGAAGCTTTCTTT.

The chain joins TRBV10-3 to TRBJ2-5, with D possibly TRBD2 on 6 matching bases. The CDR3 extends over 14 amino acids. The V gene's germline CDR1 is ENHRY and CDR2 SYGVKD. V lost 6 bases and J 0 bases, leaving 11 bases between the germline ends. The CDR3 loop is CAIRAASDQETQYF. CDR3 nucleotides: TGTGCCATCAGGGCAGCTAGCGACCAAGAGACCCAGTACTTC.

This clonotype was counted only a few times. V is TRBV29-1 and J is TRBJ1-1; 7 bases fit TRBD1. The trim removed 7 bases at V and 6 bases at J, leaving 20 bases unmatched. In germline, CDR1 is SQVTM, CDR2 ANQGSEA. The CDR3 runs 16 residues. The CDR3 region has the DNA TGCAGCGCCGACAGGGCGTTGTCACCAGAACACGCTGAAGCTTTCTTT. The encoded protein is CSADRALSPEHAEAFF.

The V call is TRBV25-1, the J call TRBJ2-5, with 8 bases identical to TRBD2. J was trimmed by 2 bases and V by 1 base; bases with no gene match: 12. CDR3 length: 18 amino acids. The V gene's germline CDR1 is MGHDK and CDR2 SYGVNS. The CDR3 DNA sequence: TGTGCCAGCAGTGAATGGACCCCGGGACTAGAGGTTCAAGAGACCCAGTACTTC. It codes for CASSEWTPGLEVQETQYF.

The chain is built from TRBV5-1 and TRBJ2-7; perhaps D is TRBD1 or TRBD2 (5 bases each). The CDR3 is 14 residues long. From germline, CDR1 is SGHRS and CDR2 YFSETQ. Trimming cost V 4 bases and J 5 bases, with 16 bases left between them. This CDR3 reads CASSTGTSRNEQYF. CDR3 DNA: TGCGCCAGCAGCACCGGGACCTCTAGGAACGAGCAGTACTTC.

This clonotype appeared many times. The CDR3 here is CAISGGVGAVAGYTF. CDR3 nucleotide sequence: TGTGCCATCAGCGGGGGAGTGGGGGCTGTAGCTGGCTACACCTTC. V gene TRBV10-3 combines with J gene TRBJ1-2, with D possibly matching TRBD1 (6 bases). Germline loops: CDR1 ENHRY, CDR2 SYGVKD. The ends were cut back, 6 bases at V and 7 bases at J, with 21 bases in the middle. This CDR3 spans 15 amino acids.

The count of this clonotype is one. The chain links TRBV12-3 or TRBV12-4 to TRBJ1-6; D is uncertain. V was shortened by 6 bases and J by 1 base, with 13 bases between the two germline ends. This CDR3 has 16 amino acids. This CDR3 reads CASSPARDSYNSPLHF. DNA for the CDR3: TGTGCCAGCAGCCCCGCAAGGGATTCCTATAATTCACCCCTCCACTTT.

This clonotype was seen ten or more times. The V call is TRBV9, the J call TRBJ2-7; TRBD1 is a possible D gene (6 bases). V gave up 4 bases and J gave up 1 base, with 18 bases separating them. This CDR3 comprises 16 residues. CDR1 is SGDLS and CDR2 is YYNGEE in the germline V gene. Written as DNA, the CDR3 is TGTGCCAGCAGCCCTACACTGCAGGGGCTATCCTACGAGCAGTACTTC. The encoded protein is CASSPTLQGLSYEQYF.

The CDR3 loop is CSATGGSYEQYF. Written as DNA, the CDR3 is TGCAGTGCTACAGGGGGCTCCTACGAGCAGTACTTC. V gene TRBV20-1 combines with J gene TRBJ2-7; 7 bases line up with TRBD1. The germline V gene has CDR1 DFQATT and CDR2 SNEGSKA (reference sequence). J gave up 0 bases and V 4 bases, and 0 bases lay outside the gene matches. The CDR3 loop spans 12 amino acids.

The gene calls are TRBV6-1 and TRBJ2-5; the D is unclear. This CDR3 contains 13 residues. From germline, CDR1 is MNHNS and CDR2 SASEGT. V lost 6 bases to trimming and J lost 9 bases, with 17 bases between them. CDR3 loop: CASRAVSNQPQYF. CDR3 sequence (DNA): TGTGCCAGCAGGGCAGTTAGCAATCAGCCCCAGTACTTC.

This chain links TRBV15 with TRBJ2-2; TRBD1 matches 10 bases. Germline V lookup: CDR1 LNHNV, CDR2 YYDKDF (reference sequence). This CDR3 comprises 15 residues. With V trimmed by 5 bases and J by 4 bases, 4 bases remained unmatched. The CDR3 sequence is CATSGGQGTTGELFF. CDR3 bases: TGTGCCACCAGCGGGGGACAGGGGACCACCGGGGAGCTGTTTTTT.

Regarding this clonotype: One base away lies a much larger clone, so this may be a sequencing read error. The chain uses TRBV5-5 and TRBJ1-5; D remains unclear. This CDR3 contains 13 residues. V was clipped by 2 bases and J by 8 bases, with 11 bases between them. Germline assignment: CDR1 SGHKS and CDR2 YYEKEE (reference sequence). CDR3 amino acids: CASSFPDEEPQHF. CDR3 nucleotides: TGTGCCAGCAGCTTTCCCGACGAAGAGCCCCAGCATTTT.

The chain uses TRBV12-3 or TRBV12-4 and TRBJ1-5, with D possibly TRBD1 on 6 matching bases. CDR3 length equals 13 residues. V was trimmed by 4 bases and J by 7 bases, leaving 11 bases between them. This CDR3 is CASSSGEGQPQHF. CDR3 nucleotides: TGTGCCAGCAGTTCAGGGGAGGGGCAGCCCCAGCATTTT.

This clonotype was picked up a small number of times. This may be a read error, as it is one base from a much larger clone. The chain employs TRBV5-1 and TRBJ2-7; possibly TRBD2 for D (5 bases). CDR3 length equals 15 residues. Germline loops: CDR1 SGHRS, CDR2 YFSETQ. The CDR3 DNA sequence: TGCGCCAGCAGCTTGAGATCGGCGGGCCAATACGGGCAGTACTTC. Encoded protein: CASSLRSAGQYGQYF.

The chain combines TRBV12-3 or TRBV12-4 with TRBJ2-2; 12 bases fit TRBD2. The V and J ends lost 3 bases and 4 bases, in that order; junction bases with no gene match: 3. The CDR3 loop spans 16 amino acids. CDR3 nucleotides: TGTGCCAGCAGTTTTCGACTAGCGGGAGTCACCGGGGAGCTGTTTTTT. Translated: CASSFRLAGVTGELFF.

This clonotype has a count of ten or more. The rearrangement uses TRBV30 and TRBJ1-1; D not certain. The V end lost 4 bases, the J end lost 0 bases, and 6 bases lay between the germline ends. CDR3 size: 12 residues. In germline, CDR1 is GTSNPN, CDR2 SVGIG (reference sequence). In nucleotides, the CDR3 is TGTGCCTGGACAGGAGTGAACACTGAAGCTTTCTTT. Translation gives CAWTGVNTEAFF.

This chain uses TRBV5-1 with TRBJ2-5, with 9 positions matching TRBD2. The ends lost 1 base at V and 11 bases at J; junction bases unmatched: 9. Germline CDR1 and CDR2: SGHRS and YFSETQ. The CDR3 has 14 residues. In DNA form, the CDR3 reads TGCGCCAGCAGCTTGCTAGCGGGAAAAGATACGCAGTACTTC. The encoded protein is CASSLLAGKDTQYF. The variable domain in full, with the rest retrieved from reference TRBV5-1 and TRBJ2-5, is KAGVTQTPRYLIKTRGQQVTLSCSPISGHRSVSWYQQTPGQGLQFLFEYFSETQRNKGNFPGRFSGRQFSNSRSEMNVSTLELGDSALYLCASSLLAGKDTQYFGPGTRLLVL.